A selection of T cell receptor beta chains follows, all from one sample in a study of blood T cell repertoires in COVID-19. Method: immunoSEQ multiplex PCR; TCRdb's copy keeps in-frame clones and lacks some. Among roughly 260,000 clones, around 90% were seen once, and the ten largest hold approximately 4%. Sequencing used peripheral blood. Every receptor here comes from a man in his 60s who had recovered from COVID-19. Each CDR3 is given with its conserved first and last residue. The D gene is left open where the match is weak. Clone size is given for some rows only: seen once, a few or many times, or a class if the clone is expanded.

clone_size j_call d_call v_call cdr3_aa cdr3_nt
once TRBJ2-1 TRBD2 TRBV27 CASSFAGGSYNEQFF TGTGCCAGCAGTTTTGCGGGGGGGTCCTACAATGAGCAGTTCTTC
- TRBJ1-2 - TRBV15 CATSRDSGTDYGYTF TGTGCCACCAGCAGAGATAGCGGGACGGATTATGGCTACACCTTC
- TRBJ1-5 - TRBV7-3 CASSLTGGSNQPQHF TGTGCCAGCAGCCTTACGGGGGGGTCGAATCAGCCCCAGCATTTT
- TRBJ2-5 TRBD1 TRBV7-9 CASSSSPDRVETQYF TGTGCCAGCAGCTCCTCCCCAGACAGGGTCGAGACCCAGTACTTC
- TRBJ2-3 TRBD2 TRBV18 CASSPGGLDGTQYF TGTGCCAGCTCACCGGGGGGACTAGACGGTACGCAGTATTTT
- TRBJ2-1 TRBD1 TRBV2 CASRERDSYNEQFF TGTGCCAGCAGAGAACGGGACAGTTACAATGAGCAGTTCTTC
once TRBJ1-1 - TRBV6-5 CASSLQVNTEAFF TGTGCCAGCAGCCTCCAGGTGAACACTGAAGCTTTCTTT
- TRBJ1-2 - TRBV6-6 CASTPPDRPYGYTF TGTGCCAGCACTCCCCCGGACAGACCCTATGGCTACACCTTC
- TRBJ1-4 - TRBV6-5 CASSYSRNRVEKLFF TGTGCCAGCAGTTACAGTCGAAACAGGGTAGAAAAACTGTTTTTT
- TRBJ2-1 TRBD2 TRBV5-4 CASSRLAGGYNEQFF TGTGCCAGCAGCAGGCTAGCGGGGGGTTACAATGAGCAGTTCTTC
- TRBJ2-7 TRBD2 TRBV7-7 CASSPGLASNEQYF TGTGCCAGCAGCCCGGGACTAGCTTCCAACGAGCAGTACTTC
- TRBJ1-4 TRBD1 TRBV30 CACQGARLEKLFF TGTGCCTGCCAGGGGGCGCGTCTTGAAAAACTGTTTTTT
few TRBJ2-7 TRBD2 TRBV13 CASNPGTSCYEQYF TGTGCCAGCAACCCCGGGACTAGCTGTTACGAGCAGTACTTC
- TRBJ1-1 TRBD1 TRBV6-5 CASSLETGITEAFF TGTGCCAGCAGTTTGGAGACAGGGATCACTGAAGCTTTCTTT
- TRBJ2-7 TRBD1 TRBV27 CASSLTGTGPYEQYF TGTGCCAGCAGTTTAACCGGGACAGGACCCTACGAGCAGTACTTC
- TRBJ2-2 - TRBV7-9 CASSQWGASVTGELFF TGTGCCAGCAGCCAATGGGGCGCTTCGGTCACCGGGGAGCTGTTTTTT
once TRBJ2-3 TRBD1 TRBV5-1 CASSQSTGLGTDTQYF TGCGCCAGCAGCCAATCGACAGGGTTGGGGACAGATACGCAGTATTTT
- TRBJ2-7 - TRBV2 CASMATSYEQYF TGTGCCAGCATGGCCACCTCCTACGAGCAGTACTTC
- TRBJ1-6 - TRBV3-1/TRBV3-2 CASSQGQIYNSPLHF TGTGCCAGCAGCCAAGGACAGATTTATAATTCACCCCTCCACTTT
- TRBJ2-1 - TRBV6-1 CASSEGAGHYNEQFF TGTGCCAGCAGTGAAGGGGCAGGCCACTACAATGAGCAGTTCTTC
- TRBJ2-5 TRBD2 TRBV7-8 CASSLLPSGGYQETQYF TGTGCCAGCAGCTTATTACCTAGCGGGGGATATCAAGAGACCCAGTACTTC
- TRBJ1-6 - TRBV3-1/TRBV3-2 CASSQDWQGRAPLHF TGTGCCAGCAGCCAAGACTGGCAGGGGAGGGCACCCCTCCACTTT
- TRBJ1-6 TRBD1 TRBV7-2 CASSPDRGVNSPLHF TGTGCCAGCAGCCCGGACAGGGGAGTCAATTCACCCCTCCACTTT
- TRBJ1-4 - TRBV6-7 CASSYPRRLTTNEKLFF TGTGCCAGCAGTTACCCTCGAAGACTAACAACTAATGAAAAACTGTTTTTT
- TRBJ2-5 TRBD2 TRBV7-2 CASSSLGRGRFTLRETQYF TGTGCCAGCAGCAGCCTCGGGAGGGGCCGTTTTACCCTCCGGGAGACCCAGTACTTC
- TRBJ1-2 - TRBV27 CASSPSTAFYGYTF TGTGCCAGCAGTCCTTCGACAGCTTTCTATGGCTACACCTTC
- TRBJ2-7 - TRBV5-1 CASSLVPDSTYEQYF TGCGCCAGCAGCTTGGTTCCAGACAGCACCTACGAGCAGTACTTC
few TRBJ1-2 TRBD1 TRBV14 CASSQDRDRVGYTF TGTGCCAGCAGCCAAGATCGGGACAGGGTTGGCTACACCTTC
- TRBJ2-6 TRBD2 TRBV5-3 CARPAPGTNSGANVLTF TGTGCCAGACCTGCCCCCGGGACTAACTCTGGGGCCAACGTCCTGACTTTC
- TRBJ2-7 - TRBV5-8 CASSLGQRYEQYF TGTGCCAGCAGCCTAGGACAGAGATACGAGCAGTACTTC
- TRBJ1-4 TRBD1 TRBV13 CASTLTGGIATNEKLFF TGTGCCAGCACCTTGACAGGGGGCATTGCAACTAATGAAAAACTGTTTTTT
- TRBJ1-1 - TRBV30 CAWSVEDTEAFF TGTGCCTGGAGCGTAGAGGACACTGAAGCTTTCTTT
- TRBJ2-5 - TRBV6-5 CASSRRETQYF TGTGCCAGCAGTCGCCGGGAGACCCAGTACTTC
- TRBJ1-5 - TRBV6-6 CASSYPTGLYQPQHF TGTGCCAGCAGTTACCCGACAGGCCTTTATCAGCCCCAGCATTTT
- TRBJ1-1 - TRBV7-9 CASSLDFQGNAFF TGTGCCAGCAGCTTAGATTTCCAGGGGAACGCTTTCTTT
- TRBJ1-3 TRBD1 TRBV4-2 CASSQPQGGPGNTIYF TGTGCCAGCAGCCAACCACAGGGGGGCCCTGGAAACACCATATATTTT
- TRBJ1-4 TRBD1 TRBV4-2 CASSQVRGDRGEKLFF TGTGCCAGCAGCCAAGTCAGAGGGGACAGGGGTGAAAAACTGTTTTTT
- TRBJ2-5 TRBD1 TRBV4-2 CASSQDPGGQETQYF TGTGCCAGCAGCCAAGACCCAGGGGGCCAAGAGACCCAGTACTTC
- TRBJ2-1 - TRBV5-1 CASSLIDVEQFF TGCGCCAGCAGCTTGATAGATGTGGAGCAGTTCTTC
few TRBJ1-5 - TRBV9 CASSVEANSNQPQHF TGTGCCAGCAGCGTAGAAGCAAATAGCAATCAGCCCCAGCATTTT
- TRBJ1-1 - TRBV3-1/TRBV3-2 CASSVTRGTEAFF TGTGCCAGCAGCGTAACACGGGGAACTGAAGCTTTCTTT
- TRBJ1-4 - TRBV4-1 CASSQSGSGEKLFF TGCGCCAGCAGCCAATCCGGGTCAGGGGAAAAACTGTTTTTT
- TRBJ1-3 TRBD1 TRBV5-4 CASSPGQGRNTIYF TGTGCCAGCAGCCCCGGACAGGGTAGAAACACCATATATTTT
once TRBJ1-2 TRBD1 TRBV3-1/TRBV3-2 CASSQDPMTGGFRYGYTF TGTGCCAGCAGCCAAGACCCTATGACAGGGGGCTTTAGATATGGCTACACCTTC
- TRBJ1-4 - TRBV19 CASSIGAPPEKLFF TGTGCCAGTAGTATAGGGGCCCCGCCCGAAAAACTGTTTTTT
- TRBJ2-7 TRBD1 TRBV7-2 CASRTGQGMGEQYF TGTGCCAGCAGGACGGGACAGGGAATGGGGGAGCAGTACTTC
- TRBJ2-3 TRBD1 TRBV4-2 CASSPGTGNTDTQYF TGTGCCAGCAGCCCCGGGACAGGGAACACAGATACGCAGTATTTT
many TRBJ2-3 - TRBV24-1 CATSDPSPSTDTQYF TGTGCCACCAGTGACCCTAGCCCAAGCACAGATACGCAGTATTTT
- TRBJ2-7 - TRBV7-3 CASSLGSGSYEQYF TGTGCCAGCAGCTTGGGTTCAGGGTCCTACGAGCAGTACTTC
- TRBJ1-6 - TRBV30 CAWSVRRQGPGAYNSPLHF TGTGCCTGGAGTGTACGGCGGCAGGGCCCTGGGGCATATAATTCACCCCTCCACTTT
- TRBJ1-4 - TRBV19 CASNQARGYGEKLFF TGTGCCAGTAATCAAGCACGGGGTTATGGGGAAAAACTGTTTTTT
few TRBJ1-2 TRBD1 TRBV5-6 CASSFTGGLGYTF TGTGCCAGCAGTTTTACAGGGGGCCTTGGCTACACCTTC
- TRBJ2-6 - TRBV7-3 CASSLPRSGANVLTF TGTGCCAGCAGCTTACCGAGGTCGGGGGCCAACGTCCTGACTTTC